This T cell receptor (beta chain) was retrieved from a study of T-cell memory formation after mild COVID-19. Study-level results: Day 15 to 85 contracting clones showed balanced CD4/CD8; day 15 to 37 expanders favored CD4+.

cDNA libraries for TCR alpha and TCR beta, carrying sample barcodes and UMIs, came from 5'RACE with constant-segment primers. TCRdb re-called the 5' RACE reads with MiXCR, one entry per CDR3 protein. The data contain about 13,000 distinct CDR3 sequences, roughly 17% of them singletons. Of note for this clonotype: Its target is not known.

The CDR3 spans 17 residues. Germline-derived CDR1 and CDR2 are MNHEY and SVGAGI. Trimming took 6 bases from V and 3 from J; bases not matched to a gene: 14. Sequenced: PBMCs or a T cell subset sorted from them (not recorded which). V is TRBV6-5 and J is TRBJ1-5; 7 bases are shared with TRBD1. The TCR comes from a young man who had mild COVID-19 (a few samples of this study predate the infection). Cell type and time point are not known. The CDR3 DNA reads TGTGCCAGCAGCACCCTCAGGGGGGGAGGGATCAATCAGCCCCAGCATTTT. It is translated as CASSTLRGGGINQPQHF.